This T cell receptor (beta chain) was observed in a study of metastatic and nonmetastatic thyroid tumors. The overall study: Repertoire comparisons spanned blood and tumor or nodule tissue from malignant and benign thyroid patients.

There are a few counts of this clone. Its specificity is not known. Regarding the study as a whole: Malignant thyroid tumors reportedly exceeded benign nodules significantly in TCR beta diversity, with the difference appearing in blood and tumor.

Germline-derived CDR1 and CDR2 are ENHRY and SYGVKD. The CDR3 is 14 residues long. V lost 2 bases and J 7 bases, leaving 14 bases between the germline ends. Patients underwent thyroid surgery, and none had received any treatment before it. TCRdb called clones again from the PCR reads with MiXCR. The table shows around 20,000 clones, with roughly 22% occurring only once. Sequencing was carried out using adjacent normal tissue. This sequence originates from a female donor with papillary thyroid cancer or a benign thyroid nodule (not recorded which). Some clones in this sample may be carry-over from other donors' samples. The chain has TRBV10-3 and TRBJ1-2; TRBD1 is a possible D gene (5 bases). CDR3 coding DNA: TGTGCCATCAGTGAGCCCCCCGGGACTAGTGGCTACACCTTC. This gives the protein CAISEPPGTSGYTF.